Presented here are 4 T cell receptor beta chains from one specimen sequenced in a study of blood T cell repertoires in COVID-19. TCRdb keeps only in-frame clones here, not all; method: immunoSEQ multiplex PCR. The table includes 140,000 to 150,000 clones, roughly 78% detected once. The sample taken for sequencing was PBMCs or T cells enriched from blood (not recorded which). Source of these receptors: a woman aged 50 to 60 who had recovered from COVID-19.

The chain uses TRBV2 and TRBJ1-4, with D hard to call. The CDR3 length is 14 residues. CDR1 is SNHLY and CDR2 is FYNNEI in the germline V gene. The germline V and J ends were trimmed by 4 bases and 7 bases, with 13 bases remaining between them. The CDR3: CASSVGFGSEKLFF. The DNA of the CDR3 is TGTGCCAGCAGTGTAGGGTTCGGGAGTGAAAAACTGTTTTTT.

The chain links TRBV7-9 to TRBJ2-7, with TRBD2 matching over 8 bases. Trimming removed 6 bases from V and 3 bases from J; junction bases left unmatched: 10. The CDR3 loop spans 15 amino acids. From germline, CDR1 is SEHNR and CDR2 FQNEAQ (reference sequence). This CDR3 reads CASSGSGVGNYEQYF. CDR3 DNA sequence: TGTGCCAGCAGTGGTAGCGGGGTTGGGAACTACGAGCAGTACTTC.

The chain is built from TRBV12-5 and TRBJ1-2, with 7 bases lining up with TRBD1. From germline, CDR1 is LGHNT and CDR2 FRNRAP. The CDR3 is made up of 17 amino acids. With V trimmed by 0 bases and J by 4 bases, 11 bases remained unmatched. The CDR3 loop is CASGLVIGGRSSYGYTF. DNA for the CDR3: TGTGCTAGTGGTTTGGTGATAGGGGGCAGGTCGAGCTATGGCTACACCTTC.

The chain joins TRBV19 to TRBJ1-2; the match to TRBD1 covers 7 bases. The J segment lost 2 bases and the V segment lost 5 bases, leaving 5 bases of the junction unmatched. The CDR3 extends over 14 amino acids. The germline CDR1 and CDR2 sequences are LNHDA and SQIVND (reference sequence). In DNA, the CDR3 is TGTGCCAGTAGTCCGGACAGGTTCAACTATGGCTACACCTTC. The encoded protein is CASSPDRFNYGYTF.